These T cell receptor beta chains were read from a single sample in a study of PD-1 blockade in classical Hodgkin lymphoma. The protocol was immunoSEQ multiplex PCR, while the TCRdb copy is restricted to in-frame clones and leaves out a portion. Of some 70,000 clones listed, over 90% are singletons. The sample consisted of peripheral blood mononuclear cells (PBMCs). The origin of the receptors is a human donor with classical Hodgkin lymphoma. Each CDR3 is given with its conserved first and last residue. The D gene is left open where the match is weak. Expanded clones are given a class, and other clones once, few, many or no size at all.

once	TRBV6-1	NA	TRBJ2-2	CASSDPDPTGELFF	TGTGCCAGCAGTGATCCAGATCCCACCGGGGAGCTGTTTTTT
NA	TRBV7-2	TRBD1	TRBJ1-4	CASSPSRTGNEKLFF	TGTGCCAGCAGCCCCAGCCGGACAGGGAATGAAAAACTGTTTTTT
NA	TRBV7-2	NA	TRBJ2-1	CASSLGASPHEQFF	TGTGCCAGCAGCTTAGGAGCTTCGCCCCATGAGCAGTTCTTC
NA	TRBV6-5	NA	TRBJ2-5	CASSYSSVETQYF	TGTGCCAGCAGTTACTCGAGTGTGGAGACCCAGTACTTC
NA	TRBV2	NA	TRBJ2-5	CASSFQETQYF	TGTGCCAGCAGTTTTCAAGAGACCCAGTACTTC
few	TRBV25-1	TRBD2	TRBJ2-1	CASSEPASGRAGQFF	TGTGCCAGCAGTGAGCCGGCTAGCGGGAGGGCCGGGCAGTTCTTC
once	TRBV18	NA	TRBJ2-2	CASSPDSTAGELFF	TGTGCCAGCTCACCCGATTCTACTGCCGGGGAGCTGTTTTTT
medium-sized	TRBV4-2	NA	TRBJ2-1	CASSQGEGSYNEQFF	TGTGCCAGCAGCCAAGGGGAAGGATCCTACAATGAGCAGTTCTTC
NA	TRBV6-1	NA	TRBJ2-5	CASGSRGVETQYF	TGTGCCAGTGGCTCGAGAGGGGTAGAGACCCAGTACTTC
NA	TRBV6-5	NA	TRBJ1-5	CASSYSGGNQPQHF	TGTGCCAGCAGTTACTCGGGAGGCAATCAGCCCCAGCATTTT
few	TRBV9	NA	TRBJ1-1	CASSEGTAMNTEAFF	TGTGCCAGCAGCGAAGGGACGGCCATGAACACTGAAGCTTTCTTT
once	TRBV5-4	TRBD2	TRBJ2-5	CASGLDRETQYF	TGTGCCAGCGGACTAGATCGAGAGACCCAGTACTTC
NA	TRBV4-1	TRBD2	TRBJ2-1	CASSQDKSSGSYNEQFF	TGCGCCAGCAGCCAAGATAAGTCTAGCGGGTCCTACAATGAGCAGTTCTTC
NA	TRBV2	TRBD2	TRBJ2-5	CASSVLAGGVRETQYF	TGTGCCAGCAGTGTACTAGCGGGGGGAGTACGAGAGACCCAGTACTTC
NA	TRBV5-7	NA	TRBJ1-2	CASSCRDAGSNYGYTF	TGTGCCAGCAGCTGCCGGGACGCCGGATCGAACTATGGCTACACCTTC
NA	TRBV19	NA	TRBJ2-1	CASMGGRAGHEQFF	TGTGCCAGTATGGGGGGTAGGGCTGGCCATGAGCAGTTCTTC
few	TRBV18	NA	TRBJ2-1	CASSGINEQFF	TGTGCCAGCTCAGGGATCAATGAGCAGTTCTTC
NA	TRBV7-2	NA	TRBJ1-3	CASRGGSGNTIYF	TGTGCCAGCCGTGGCGGCTCTGGAAACACCATATATTTT
NA	TRBV7-8	NA	TRBJ2-5	CASSYTLAGGLGETQYF	TGTGCCAGCAGCTATACCCTAGCCGGGGGTTTGGGAGAGACCCAGTACTTC
NA	TRBV27	TRBD2	TRBJ2-2	CASSSLTSGRASTGELFF	TGTGCCAGCAGTTCACTGACTAGCGGGAGGGCCTCGACCGGGGAGCTGTTTTTT
NA	TRBV5-8	NA	TRBJ1-5	CASSLTVGSPGPQHF	TGTGCCAGCAGCTTAACGGTGGGGTCCCCCGGGCCCCAGCATTTT
NA	TRBV6-1	NA	TRBJ1-2	CASSEEEGVGYTF	TGTGCCAGCAGTGAAGAAGAAGGGGTTGGCTACACCTTC
NA	TRBV4-1	TRBD1	TRBJ2-5	CASSLTTGAQETQYF	TGCGCCAGCAGCCTAACAACAGGGGCACAAGAGACCCAGTACTTC
NA	TRBV7-6	NA	TRBJ2-1	CASSLELAYNEQFF	TGTGCCAGCAGCTTAGAACTAGCCTACAATGAGCAGTTCTTC
NA	TRBV5-6	TRBD1	TRBJ2-6	CATGQGSSGANVLTF	TGTGCCACGGGACAGGGGAGCTCTGGGGCCAACGTCCTGACTTTC
NA	TRBV5-5	NA	TRBJ1-3	CASSAKGHLLDTIYF	TGTGCCAGCAGCGCCAAGGGACATTTACTAGACACCATATATTTT
NA	TRBV11-2	TRBD2	TRBJ2-3	CASSLSSGSTDTQYF	TGTGCCAGCAGCTTATCTAGCGGGAGCACAGATACGCAGTATTTT
NA	TRBV5-3	NA	TRBJ2-1	CARSPGLPSEDEQFF	TGTGCCAGAAGCCCCGGACTACCCTCGGAGGATGAGCAGTTCTTC
NA	TRBV7-2	NA	TRBJ1-5	CASSLVGGDQPQHF	TGTGCCAGCAGCTTAGTGGGAGGGGATCAGCCCCAGCATTTT
NA	TRBV11-2	NA	TRBJ2-5	CASSLSRRRWLETQYF	TGTGCCAGCAGCTTATCGCGCAGACGGTGGTTAGAGACCCAGTACTTC
NA	TRBV2	NA	TRBJ1-2	CASRADSREHGYTF	TGTGCCAGCAGGGCGGACAGTCGAGAGCATGGCTACACCTTC
NA	TRBV6-5	NA	TRBJ1-1	CASSVQGSGNTEAFF	TGTGCCAGCAGTGTCCAGGGTTCGGGGAACACTGAAGCTTTCTTT
NA	TRBV20-1	NA	TRBJ2-7	CSAVVGGEQYF	TGCAGTGCTGTCGTCGGTGGCGAGCAGTACTTC
NA	TRBV18	NA	TRBJ1-2	CASSPGRGPRDGYTF	TGTGCCAGCTCACCAGGAAGGGGACCAAGGGATGGCTACACCTTC
NA	TRBV15	TRBD2	TRBJ2-7	CATSRGLADYEQYF	TGTGCCACCAGCCGGGGACTAGCGGACTACGAGCAGTACTTC
NA	TRBV14	NA	TRBJ2-1	CASSQDLGAVYNEQFF	TGTGCCAGCAGCCAAGATCTCGGAGCCGTATACAATGAGCAGTTCTTC
NA	TRBV18	NA	TRBJ2-1	CASSPWRGSRSYNEQFF	TGTGCCAGCTCACCGTGGCGAGGGAGCCGATCCTACAATGAGCAGTTCTTC
NA	TRBV19	TRBD1	TRBJ2-3	CASRQGAQDTQYF	TGTGCCAGTAGACAGGGGGCTCAAGATACGCAGTATTTT